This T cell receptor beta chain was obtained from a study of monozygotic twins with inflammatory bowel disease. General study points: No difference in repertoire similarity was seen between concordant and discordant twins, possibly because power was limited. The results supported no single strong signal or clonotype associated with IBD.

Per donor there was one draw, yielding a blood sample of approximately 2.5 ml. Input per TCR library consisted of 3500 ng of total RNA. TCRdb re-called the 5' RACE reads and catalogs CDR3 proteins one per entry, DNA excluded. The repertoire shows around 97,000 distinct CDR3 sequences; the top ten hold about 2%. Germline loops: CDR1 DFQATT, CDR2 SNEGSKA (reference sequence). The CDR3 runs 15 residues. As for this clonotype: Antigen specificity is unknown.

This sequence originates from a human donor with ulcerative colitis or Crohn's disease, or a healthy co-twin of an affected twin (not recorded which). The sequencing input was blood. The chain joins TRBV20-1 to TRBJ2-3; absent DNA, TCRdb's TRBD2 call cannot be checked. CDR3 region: CSARVGRAFTDTQYF.